Each of the 6 T cell receptor beta chains below was sequenced from the same sample in a study of T cells in Graves' hyperthyroidism and ophthalmopathy. Amplified TCR beta CDR3 regions derived from RNA transcripts. The TCR CDR3 first-round RT-PCR relied on the HTBI primer set. TCRdb recomputed calls from the multiplex PCR reads with MiXCR, one row per CDR3 protein. The table includes 250,000 or so distinct CDR3 sequences, about 16% detected once. Sequencing was carried out using blood. These receptors all stem from a woman aged 50 to 65 with Graves' hyperthyroidism that later progressed to Graves' ophthalmopathy.

This clonotype was seen repeatedly, ten times or more. J is TRBJ2-7 and V is TRBV28; tentatively, D is TRBD2 (6 bases). There are 14 residues in the CDR3. From germline, CDR1 is MDHEN and CDR2 SYDVKM. Trimming stripped 5 bases from V and 0 bases from J, with 11 bases between. The CDR3 nucleotides are TGTGCCAGCAGTACTCCGGGACTCTCCTACGAGCAGTACTTC. This gives the protein CASSTPGLSYEQYF.

This rearrangement joins TRBV7-7 to TRBJ2-1; no clear D gene. Per germline, CDR1 SSHAT and CDR2 FNYEAQ (reference sequence). This CDR3 spans 13 amino acids. The CDR3 nucleotides read TGTGCTAGCTCCCCAGCCCCTTACAATGAGCAGTTCTTC. It translates to CASSPAPYNEQFF. The full variable domain, rest sourced from reference TRBV7-7 and TRBJ2-1, is GAGVSQSPRYKVTKRGQDVTLRCDPISSHATLYWYQQALGQGPEFLTYFNYEAQPDKSGLPSDRFSAERPEGSISTLTIQRTEQRDSAMYRCASSPAPYNEQFFGPGTRLTVL.

The sample holds a few counts of this clonotype. This chain connects TRBV25-1 to TRBJ1-2; perhaps TRBD1 as D (6 bases). The CDR3 consists of 17 residues. V lost 5 bases and J 0 bases, leaving 19 bases between the germline ends. Germline CDR1 and CDR2: MGHDK and SYGVNS. As DNA, the CDR3 is TGTGCCAGCAGTCCACCTCCCCCGACAGGACCTAACTATGGCTACACCTTC. This sequence encodes CASSPPPPTGPNYGYTF.

In its sample, this clonotype was seen many times. This sequence joins TRBV28 and TRBJ2-1; 11 bases map to TRBD2. With 5 bases clipped from V and 3 bases from J, the junction kept 15 bases outside the gene matches. This CDR3 has 19 amino acids. The germline gives CDR1 MDHEN, CDR2 SYDVKM. CDR3 coding DNA: TGTGCCAGCAGTCAGGGACAGGGAGGGACTAGCGGAGACTACAATGAGCAGTTCTTC. It is translated as CASSQGQGGTSGDYNEQFF.

The J gene is TRBJ2-7, the V gene TRBV6-1; 8 bases are a match to TRBD2. Unmatched junction bases numbered 15, after V lost 8 bases and J lost 3 bases. Germline-derived CDR1 and CDR2 are MNHNS and SASEGT. This CDR3 is built from 16 residues. The CDR3 DNA reads TGTGCCAGCGGAAAAACAATAGCGGGACCGAACTACGAGCAGTACTTC. It translates to CASGKTIAGPNYEQYF.

The chain carries TRBV7-3 and TRBJ2-2; D may be TRBD1 (5 bases). Trimming took 0 bases from V and 7 from J, leaving 12 bases between them. From germline, CDR1 is SGHTA and CDR2 FQGTGA. This CDR3 is built from 15 residues. The chain's CDR3 is CASSLTAGQNGELFF. The DNA for the CDR3 is TGTGCCAGCAGCTTAACGGCAGGGCAAAACGGGGAGCTGTTTTTT.